This TCR beta chain emerged from a study of OX40 agonist ivuxolimab in advanced cancers. The method was immunoSEQ multiplex PCR; TCRdb's version includes in-frame clones alone and lacks a portion of them. This sample has 78,000 or so clones, with approximately 90% found just once. Study results and limitations: Part of the nonresponder group also had normalized T-cell clonal expansion that was low.

The CDR3 spans 14 residues. V was pared by 3 bases and J by 3 bases, with 11 bases between. Germline V gives CDR1 WNHNN, CDR2 SYGVQD (reference sequence). Note on this clone: Antigen unknown.

This TCR was sampled from an adult with an advanced solid tumor such as melanoma, head and neck, liver or kidney cancer. The sample in question was CD4+ or CD8+ T cells sorted from blood, obtained in a trial of the OX40 agonist ivuxolimab. The V gene is TRBV10-1, the J gene TRBJ2-5, with TRBD2 as a possible D gene (5 bases). The CDR3 DNA reads TGCGCCAGCAGTGATAGATCCGGGGAAGAGACCCAGTACTTC. Protein: CASSDRSGEETQYF.